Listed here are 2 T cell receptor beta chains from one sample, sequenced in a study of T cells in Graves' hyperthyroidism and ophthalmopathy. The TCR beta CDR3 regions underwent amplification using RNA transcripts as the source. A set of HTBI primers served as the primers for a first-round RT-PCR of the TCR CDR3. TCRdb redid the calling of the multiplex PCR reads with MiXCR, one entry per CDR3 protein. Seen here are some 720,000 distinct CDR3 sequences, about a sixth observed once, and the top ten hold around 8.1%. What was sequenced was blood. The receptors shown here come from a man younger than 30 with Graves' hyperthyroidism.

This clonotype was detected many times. The CDR3 nucleotides are TGTGCCAGCTCAGCCTCGGATACGCAGTATTTT. As protein: CASSASDTQYF. The genes are TRBV18 and TRBJ2-3; no clear D gene. This CDR3 has 11 residues. V was cut by 5 bases and J by 6 bases, with 6 bases left in between. In germline, CDR1 is KGHSH, CDR2 LQKENI. The variable domain in full, with the rest retrieved from reference TRBV18 and TRBJ2-3, is NAGVMQNPRHLVRRRGQEARLRCSPMKGHSHVYWYRQLPEEGLKFMVYLQKENIIDESGMPKERFSAEFPKEGPSILRIQQVVRGDSAAYFCASSASDTQYFGPGTRLTVL.

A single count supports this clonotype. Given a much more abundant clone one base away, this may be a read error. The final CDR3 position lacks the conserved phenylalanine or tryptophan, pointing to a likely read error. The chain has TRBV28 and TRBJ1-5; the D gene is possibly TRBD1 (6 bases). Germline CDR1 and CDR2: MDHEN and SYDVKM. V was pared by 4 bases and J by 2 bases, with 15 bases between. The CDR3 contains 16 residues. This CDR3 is CASSSPQGGGNQPQHS. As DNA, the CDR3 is TGTGCCAGCAGTTCCCCACAGGGTGGGGGCAATCAGCCCCAGCATTCT.